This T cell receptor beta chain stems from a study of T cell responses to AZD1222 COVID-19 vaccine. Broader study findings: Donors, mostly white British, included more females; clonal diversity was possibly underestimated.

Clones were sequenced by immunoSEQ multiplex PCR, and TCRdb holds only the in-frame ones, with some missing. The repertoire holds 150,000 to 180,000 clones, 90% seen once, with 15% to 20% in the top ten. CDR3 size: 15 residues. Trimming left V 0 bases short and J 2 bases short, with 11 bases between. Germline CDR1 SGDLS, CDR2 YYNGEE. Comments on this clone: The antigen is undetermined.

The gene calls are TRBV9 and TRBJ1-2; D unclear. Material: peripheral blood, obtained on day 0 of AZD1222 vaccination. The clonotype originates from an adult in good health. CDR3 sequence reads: CASSVGGLNNYGYTF. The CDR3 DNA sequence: TGTGCCAGCAGCGTAGGAGGGCTCAACAACTATGGCTACACCTTC.